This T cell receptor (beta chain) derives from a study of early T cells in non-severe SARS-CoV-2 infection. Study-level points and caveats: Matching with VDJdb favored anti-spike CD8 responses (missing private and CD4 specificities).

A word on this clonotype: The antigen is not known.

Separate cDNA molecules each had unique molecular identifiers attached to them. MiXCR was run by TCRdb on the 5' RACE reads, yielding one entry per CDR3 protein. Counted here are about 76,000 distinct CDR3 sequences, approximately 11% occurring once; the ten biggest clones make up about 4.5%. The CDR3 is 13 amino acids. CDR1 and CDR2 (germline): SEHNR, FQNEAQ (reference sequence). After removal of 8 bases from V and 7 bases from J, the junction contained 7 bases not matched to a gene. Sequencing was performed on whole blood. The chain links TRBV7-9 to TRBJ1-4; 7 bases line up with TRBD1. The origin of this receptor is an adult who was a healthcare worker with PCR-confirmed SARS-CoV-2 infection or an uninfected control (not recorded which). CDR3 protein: CASRQGGGEKLFF. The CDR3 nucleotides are TGTGCCAGCCGACAGGGTGGGGGTGAAAAACTGTTTTTT.